This T cell receptor (beta chain) was found in a study of cytomegalovirus exposure and HLA in healthy donors. Amplification used 60 Vbeta primers and 13 Jbeta primers. TCRdb's copy holds only in-frame clones and misses some; the assay was immunoSEQ multiplex PCR. The sample has 95,000 to 150,000 clones; around 80% are singletons. J was trimmed by 5 bases and V by 3 bases; bases with no gene match: 17. The CDR3 loop spans 19 amino acids. CDR1 MDHEN and CDR2 SYDVKM come from the germline V gene. The genes are TRBV28 and TRBJ2-4; 9 nucleotides match TRBD2. The TCR originated in a young man in good health and CMV-seropositive. Source material: PBMCs. In DNA, the CDR3 is TGTGCCAGCAGTTTCCGATTATTTAGCGGGAGTAACAAACAAAACATTCAGTACTTC. This gives the protein CASSFRLFSGSNKQNIQYF.